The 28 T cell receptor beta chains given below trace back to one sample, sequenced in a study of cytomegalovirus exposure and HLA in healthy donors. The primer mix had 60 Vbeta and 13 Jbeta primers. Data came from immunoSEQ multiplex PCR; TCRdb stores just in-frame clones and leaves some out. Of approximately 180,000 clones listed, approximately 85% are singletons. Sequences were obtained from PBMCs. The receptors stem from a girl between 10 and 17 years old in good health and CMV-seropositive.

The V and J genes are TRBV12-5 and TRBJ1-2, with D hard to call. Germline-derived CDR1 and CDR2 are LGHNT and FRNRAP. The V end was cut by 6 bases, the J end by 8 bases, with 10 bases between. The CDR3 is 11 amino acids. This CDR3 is CASGPGLGYTF. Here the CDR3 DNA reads TGTGCTAGTGGACCCGGTCTGGGCTACACCTTC. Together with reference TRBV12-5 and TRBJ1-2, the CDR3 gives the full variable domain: DARVTQTPRHKVTEMGQEVTMRCQPILGHNTVFWYRQTMMQGLELLAYFRNRAPLDDSGMPKDRFSAEMPDATLATLKIQPSEPRDSAVYFCASGPGLGYTFGSGTRLTVV.

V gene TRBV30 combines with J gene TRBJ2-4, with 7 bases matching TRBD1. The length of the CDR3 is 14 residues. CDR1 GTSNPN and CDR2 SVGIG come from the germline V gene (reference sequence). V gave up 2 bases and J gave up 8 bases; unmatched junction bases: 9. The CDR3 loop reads CAWSWDSAMDIQYF. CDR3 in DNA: TGTGCCTGGAGTTGGGACAGTGCCATGGACATTCAGTACTTC.

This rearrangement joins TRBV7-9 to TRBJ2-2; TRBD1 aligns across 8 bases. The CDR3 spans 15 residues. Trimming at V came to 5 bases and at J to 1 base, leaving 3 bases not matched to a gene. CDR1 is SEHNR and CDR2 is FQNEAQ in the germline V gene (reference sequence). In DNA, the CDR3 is TGTGCCAGCAGCCCCGGACAGGGGAACACCGGGGAGCTGTTTTTT. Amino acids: CASSPGQGNTGELFF.

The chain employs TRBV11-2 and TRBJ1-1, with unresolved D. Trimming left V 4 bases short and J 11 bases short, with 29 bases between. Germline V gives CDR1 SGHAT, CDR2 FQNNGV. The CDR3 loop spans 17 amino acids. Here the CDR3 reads CASSSTKGRKEKVVAFF. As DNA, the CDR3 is TGTGCCAGCAGCTCCACCAAAGGGAGGAAGGAAAAGGTAGTGGCTTTCTTT. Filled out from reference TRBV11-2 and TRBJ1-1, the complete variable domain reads EAGVAQSPRYKIIEKRQSVAFWCNPISGHATLYWYQQILGQGPKLLIQFQNNGVVDDSQLPKDRFSAERLKGVDSTLKIQPAKLEDSAVYLCASSSTKGRKEKVVAFFGQGTRLTVV.

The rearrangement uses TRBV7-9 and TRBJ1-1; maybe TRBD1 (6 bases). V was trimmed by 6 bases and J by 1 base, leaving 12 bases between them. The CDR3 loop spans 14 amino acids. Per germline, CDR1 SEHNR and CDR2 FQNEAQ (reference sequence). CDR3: CASRHLGQNTEAFF. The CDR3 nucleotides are TGTGCCAGCAGACACCTGGGACAGAACACTGAAGCTTTCTTT.

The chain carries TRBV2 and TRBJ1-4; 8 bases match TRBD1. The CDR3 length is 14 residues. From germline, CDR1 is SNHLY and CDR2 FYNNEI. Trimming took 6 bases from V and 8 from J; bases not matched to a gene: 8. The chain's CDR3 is CASRVQGVSEKLFF. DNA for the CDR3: TGTGCCAGCAGGGTACAGGGGGTTAGCGAAAAACTGTTTTTT. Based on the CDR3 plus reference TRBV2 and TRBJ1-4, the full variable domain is EPEVTQTPSHQVTQMGQEVILRCVPISNHLYFYWYRQILGQKVEFLVSFYNNEISEKSEIFDDQFSVERPDGSNFTLKIRSTKLEDSAMYFCASRVQGVSEKLFFGSGTQLSVL.

The CDR3 DNA follows: TGTGCCAGCAGCTTATTTACAGGGAAAGGACGCGAGCAGTACTTC. It codes for CASSLFTGKGREQYF. The chain links TRBV11-2 to TRBJ2-7, with D possibly matching TRBD1 (6 bases). Germline values: CDR1 SGHAT, CDR2 FQNNGV. V dropped 2 bases and J dropped 6 bases, with 17 bases sitting between them. The CDR3 loop spans 15 amino acids.

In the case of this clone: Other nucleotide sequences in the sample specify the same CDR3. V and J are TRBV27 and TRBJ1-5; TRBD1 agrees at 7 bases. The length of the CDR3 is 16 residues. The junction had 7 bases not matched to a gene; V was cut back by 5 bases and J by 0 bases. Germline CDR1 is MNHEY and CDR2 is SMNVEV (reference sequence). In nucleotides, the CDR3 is TGTGCCAGCAGTCGACAGGGCCCTTATAGCAATCAGCCCCAGCATTTT. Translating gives CASSRQGPYSNQPQHF.

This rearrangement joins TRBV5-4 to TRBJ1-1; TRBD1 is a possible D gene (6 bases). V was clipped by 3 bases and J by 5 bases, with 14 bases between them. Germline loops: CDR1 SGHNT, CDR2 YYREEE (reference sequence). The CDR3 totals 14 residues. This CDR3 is CASSSVLQGTEAFF. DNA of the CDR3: TGTGCCAGCAGCTCCGTCCTACAGGGAACTGAAGCTTTCTTT. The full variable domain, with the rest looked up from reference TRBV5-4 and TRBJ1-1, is ETGVTQSPTHLIKTRGQQVTLRCSSQSGHNTVSWYQQALGQGPQFIFQYYREEENGRGNFPPRFSGLQFPNYSSELNVNALELDDSALYLCASSSVLQGTEAFFGQGTRLTVV.

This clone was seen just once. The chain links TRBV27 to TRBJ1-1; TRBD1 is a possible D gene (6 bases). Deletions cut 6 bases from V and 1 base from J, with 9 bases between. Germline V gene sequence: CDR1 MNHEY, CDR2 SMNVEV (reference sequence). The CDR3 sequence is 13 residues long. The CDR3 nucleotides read TGTGCCAGCAGAAAAGGGGGGAACACTGAAGCTTTCTTT. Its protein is CASRKGGNTEAFF.

This CDR3 is CASSYSAGGHGYTF. Here the CDR3 DNA reads TGTGCCAGCAGTTACTCGGCAGGCGGGCATGGCTACACCTTC. This chain joins TRBV6-5 and TRBJ1-2; D unclear. The CDR3 totals 14 residues. Trimming removed 0 bases at V and 6 bases at J, with 11 bases between. In germline, CDR1 is MNHEY, CDR2 SVGAGI.

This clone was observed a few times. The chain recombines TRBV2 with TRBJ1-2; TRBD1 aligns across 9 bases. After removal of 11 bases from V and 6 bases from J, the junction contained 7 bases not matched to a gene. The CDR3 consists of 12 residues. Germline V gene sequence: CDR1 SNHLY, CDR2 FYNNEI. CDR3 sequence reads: CAWSDRGDGYTF. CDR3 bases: TGTGCCTGGTCGGACAGGGGAGATGGCTACACCTTC. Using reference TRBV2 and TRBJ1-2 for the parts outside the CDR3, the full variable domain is EPEVTQTPSHQVTQMGQEVILRCVPISNHLYFYWYRQILGQKVEFLVSFYNNEISEKSEIFDDQFSVERPDGSNFTLKIRSTKLEDSAMYFCAWSDRGDGYTFGSGTRLTVV.

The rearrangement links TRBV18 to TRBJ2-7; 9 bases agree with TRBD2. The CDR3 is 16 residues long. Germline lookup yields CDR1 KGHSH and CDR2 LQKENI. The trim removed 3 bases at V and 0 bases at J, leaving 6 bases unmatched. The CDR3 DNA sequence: TGTGCCAGCTCACCTAGCGGGGGTGCCCCCTCCTACGAGCAGTACTTC. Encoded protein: CASSPSGGAPSYEQYF.

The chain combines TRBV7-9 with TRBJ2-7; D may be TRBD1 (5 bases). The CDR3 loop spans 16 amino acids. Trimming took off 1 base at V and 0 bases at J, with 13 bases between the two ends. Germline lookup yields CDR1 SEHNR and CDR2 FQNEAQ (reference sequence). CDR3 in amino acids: CASSLVGQLSSYEQYF. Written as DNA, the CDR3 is TGTGCCAGCAGCTTAGTGGGGCAACTCAGCTCCTACGAGCAGTACTTC.

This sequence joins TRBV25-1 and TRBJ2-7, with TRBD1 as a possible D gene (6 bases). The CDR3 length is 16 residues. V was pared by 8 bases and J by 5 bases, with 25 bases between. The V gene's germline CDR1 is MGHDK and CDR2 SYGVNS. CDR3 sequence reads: CASGDPGTPRVNEQYF. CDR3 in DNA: TGTGCCAGCGGGGATCCGGGGACACCTCGTGTGAACGAGCAGTACTTC.

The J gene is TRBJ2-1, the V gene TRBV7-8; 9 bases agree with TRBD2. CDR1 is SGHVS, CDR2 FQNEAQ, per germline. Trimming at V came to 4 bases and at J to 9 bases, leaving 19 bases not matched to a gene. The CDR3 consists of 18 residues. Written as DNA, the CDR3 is TGTGCCAGCAGCTCCCCTCTAGCGGGGATTCAAACGGTAGGTGAGCAGTTCTTC. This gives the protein CASSSPLAGIQTVGEQFF.

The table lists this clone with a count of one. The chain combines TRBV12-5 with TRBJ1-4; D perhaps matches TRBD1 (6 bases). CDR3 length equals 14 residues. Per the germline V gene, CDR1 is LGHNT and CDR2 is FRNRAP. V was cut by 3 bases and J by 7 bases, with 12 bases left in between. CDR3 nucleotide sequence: TGTGCTAGTGGTTTTGACAGGTCGTCTGAAAAACTGTTTTTT. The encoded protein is CASGFDRSSEKLFF.

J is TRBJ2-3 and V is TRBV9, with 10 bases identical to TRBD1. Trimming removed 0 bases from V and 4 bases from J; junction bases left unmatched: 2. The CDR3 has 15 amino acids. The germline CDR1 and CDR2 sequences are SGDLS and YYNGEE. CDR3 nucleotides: TGTGCCAGCAGCGTAGGGACAGGGGGGGCAGATACGCAGTATTTT. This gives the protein CASSVGTGGADTQYF.

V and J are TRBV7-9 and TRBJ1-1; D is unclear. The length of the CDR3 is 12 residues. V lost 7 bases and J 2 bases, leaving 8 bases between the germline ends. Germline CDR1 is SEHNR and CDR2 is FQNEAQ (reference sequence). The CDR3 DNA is TGTGCCAGCAAGTGGGCCAACACTGAAGCTTTCTTT. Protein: CASKWANTEAFF.

As DNA, the CDR3 is TGTGCCAGCAGTGAATCAGGGGGGCACTATGGCTACACCTTC. Amino acids: CASSESGGHYGYTF. The rearrangement joins TRBV6-1 to TRBJ1-2; the match to TRBD1 covers 7 bases. The V and J ends lost 2 bases and 3 bases, in that order; junction bases with no gene match: 3. The CDR3 length is 14 residues. Germline V lookup: CDR1 MNHNS, CDR2 SASEGT.

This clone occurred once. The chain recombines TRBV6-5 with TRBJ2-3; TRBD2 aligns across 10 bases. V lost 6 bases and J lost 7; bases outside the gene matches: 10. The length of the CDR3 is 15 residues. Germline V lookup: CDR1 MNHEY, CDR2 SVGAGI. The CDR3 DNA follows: TGTGCCAGCAGACCACGAGCGGGGGGGCGAAATACGCAGTATTTT. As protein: CASRPRAGGRNTQYF.

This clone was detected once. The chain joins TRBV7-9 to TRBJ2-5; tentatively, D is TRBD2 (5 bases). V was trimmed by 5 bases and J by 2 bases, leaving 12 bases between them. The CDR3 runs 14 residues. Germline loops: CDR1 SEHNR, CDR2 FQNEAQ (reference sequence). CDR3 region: CASSPGYQQETQYF. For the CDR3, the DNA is TGTGCCAGCAGCCCGGGGTATCAACAAGAGACCCAGTACTTC.

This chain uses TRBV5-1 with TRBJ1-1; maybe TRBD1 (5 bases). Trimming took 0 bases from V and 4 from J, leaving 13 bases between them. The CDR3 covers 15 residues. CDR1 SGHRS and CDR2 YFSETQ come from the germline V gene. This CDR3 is CASSLDGGVPTEAFF. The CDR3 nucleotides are TGCGCCAGCAGCTTGGATGGGGGGGTGCCCACTGAAGCTTTCTTT.

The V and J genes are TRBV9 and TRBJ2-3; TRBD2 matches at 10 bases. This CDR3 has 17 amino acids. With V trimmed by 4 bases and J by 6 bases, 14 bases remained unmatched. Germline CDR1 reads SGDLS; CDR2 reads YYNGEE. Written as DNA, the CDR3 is TGTGCCAGCAGCCCACGACTAAGCGGGGGGGCGGGGGATACGCAGTATTTT. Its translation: CASSPRLSGGAGDTQYF.

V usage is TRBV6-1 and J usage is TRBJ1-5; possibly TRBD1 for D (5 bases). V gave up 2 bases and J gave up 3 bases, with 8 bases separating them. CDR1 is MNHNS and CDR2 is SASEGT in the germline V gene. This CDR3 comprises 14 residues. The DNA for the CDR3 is TGTGCCAGCAGTGAACACAGGCTCAATCAGCCCCAGCATTTT. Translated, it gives CASSEHRLNQPQHF.

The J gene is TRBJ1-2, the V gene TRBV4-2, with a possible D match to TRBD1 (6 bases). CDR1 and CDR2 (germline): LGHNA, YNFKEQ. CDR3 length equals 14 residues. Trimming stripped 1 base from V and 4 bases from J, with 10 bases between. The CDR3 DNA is TGTGCCAGCAGCCAAGTAGGACAGCTCTATGGCTACACCTTC. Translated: CASSQVGQLYGYTF.

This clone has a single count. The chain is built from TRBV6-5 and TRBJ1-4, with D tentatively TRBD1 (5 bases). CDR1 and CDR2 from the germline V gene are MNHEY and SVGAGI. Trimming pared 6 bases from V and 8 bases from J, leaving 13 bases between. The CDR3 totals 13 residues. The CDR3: CASSPGREEKLFF. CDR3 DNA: TGTGCCAGCAGCCCAGGGAGGGAAGAAAAACTGTTTTTT.

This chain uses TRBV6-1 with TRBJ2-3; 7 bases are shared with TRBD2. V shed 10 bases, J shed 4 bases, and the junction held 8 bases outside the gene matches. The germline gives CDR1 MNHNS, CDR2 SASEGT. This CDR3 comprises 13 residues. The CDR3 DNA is TGTGCCACACACCGGGGGGAGGCAGATACGCAGTATTTT. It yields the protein CATHRGEADTQYF.